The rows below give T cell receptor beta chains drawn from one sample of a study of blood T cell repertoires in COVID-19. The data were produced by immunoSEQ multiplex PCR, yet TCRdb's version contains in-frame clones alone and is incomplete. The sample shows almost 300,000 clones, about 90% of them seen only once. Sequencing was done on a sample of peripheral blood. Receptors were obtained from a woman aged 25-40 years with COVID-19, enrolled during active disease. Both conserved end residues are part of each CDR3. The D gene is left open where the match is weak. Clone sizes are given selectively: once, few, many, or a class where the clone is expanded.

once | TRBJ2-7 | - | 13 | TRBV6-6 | TGTGCCAGCAGTTGGACGGACAACTACGAGCAGTACTTC | CASSWTDNYEQYF
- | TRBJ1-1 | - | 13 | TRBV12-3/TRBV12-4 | TGTGCCAGCAGTTTATTCCGTGAGGGGAGGGCTTTCTTT | CASSLFREGRAFF
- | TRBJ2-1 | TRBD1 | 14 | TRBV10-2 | TGCGCCAGCAGCAGGGGGCTTCTATACAATGAGCAGTTCTTC | CASSRGLLYNEQFF
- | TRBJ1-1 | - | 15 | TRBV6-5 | TGTGCCAGCAGTTATTCTCTAGGAGGGAACACTGAAGCTTTCTTT | CASSYSLGGNTEAFF
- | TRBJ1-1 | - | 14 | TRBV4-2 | TGTGCCAGCAGCCCCCTAGGCAGGAACACTGAAGCTTTCTTT | CASSPLGRNTEAFF
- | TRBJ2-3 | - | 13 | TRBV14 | TGTGCCAGCAGCCTATGGGGGCCAGATACGCAGTATTTT | CASSLWGPDTQYF
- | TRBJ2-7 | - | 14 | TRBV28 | TGTGCCAGCAGTTTAGCGGGGCTGACATACGAGCAGTACTTC | CASSLAGLTYEQYF
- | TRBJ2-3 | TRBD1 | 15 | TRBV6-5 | TGTGCCAGCGGTCCCGCGGGACAGGGCACAGATACGCAGTATTTT | CASGPAGQGTDTQYF
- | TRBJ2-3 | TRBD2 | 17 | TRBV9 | TGTGCCAGCAGCCCCGGGACTAGCGGGGGGGCGACAGATACGCAGTATTTT | CASSPGTSGGATDTQYF
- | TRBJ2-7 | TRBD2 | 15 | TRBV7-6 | TGTGCCAGCACCCTAACGGCTAGCGGGGGCTACGAGCAGTACTTC | CASTLTASGGYEQYF
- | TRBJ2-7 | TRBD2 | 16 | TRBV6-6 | TGTGCCAGCAGCCTCTCGGGGGGGCGTTTGGTCTACGAGCAGTACTTC | CASSLSGGRLVYEQYF
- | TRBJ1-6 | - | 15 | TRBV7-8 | TGTGCCAGCAGCTTCACAGGGCACACGGGTTCACCCCTCCACTTT | CASSFTGHTGSPLHF
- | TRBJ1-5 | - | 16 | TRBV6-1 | TGTGCCAGCAGTGATATCCCCCAAGGGGGCAATCAGCCCCAGCATTTT | CASSDIPQGGNQPQHF
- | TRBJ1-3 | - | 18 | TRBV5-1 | TGCGCCAGCAGCCCATTCTCCCCGGGACACAGAACTGGAAACACCATATATTTT | CASSPFSPGHRTGNTIYF
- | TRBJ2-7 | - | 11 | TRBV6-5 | TGTGCCAACCTTGTTAGATACGAGCAGTACTTC | CANLVRYEQYF
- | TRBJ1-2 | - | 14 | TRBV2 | TGTGCCAGCAGTGTTAGCGCGCTTAACTATGGCTACACCTTC | CASSVSALNYGYTF
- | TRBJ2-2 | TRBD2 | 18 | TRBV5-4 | TGTGCCAGCAGCTTGGGGTACCAACTGGCGGGGGGCGTCGGGGAGCTGTTTTTT | CASSLGYQLAGGVGELFF
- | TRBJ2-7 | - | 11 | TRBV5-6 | TGTGCCAGCAGCGTCACATACGAGCAGTACTTC | CASSVTYEQYF
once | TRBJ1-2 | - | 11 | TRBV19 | TGTGCCAGTAATGGGGCAAGGGGCTACACCTTC | CASNGARGYTF
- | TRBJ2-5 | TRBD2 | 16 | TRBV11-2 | TGTGCCAGCACCACCCTTCGGGGGGGCGCGGGAGAGACCCAGTACTTC | CASTTLRGGAGETQYF
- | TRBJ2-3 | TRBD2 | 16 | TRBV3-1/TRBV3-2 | TGTGCCAGCAGCCAAGAGGGGCGGGGGGGCCCAGATACGCAGTATTTT | CASSQEGRGGPDTQYF
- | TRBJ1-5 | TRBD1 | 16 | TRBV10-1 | TGCGCCAGCAGTGAGTGGGACAGGGAAAGCAATCAGCCCCAGCATTTT | CASSEWDRESNQPQHF
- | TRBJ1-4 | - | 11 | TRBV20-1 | TGCAGTGCTACACTACATGAAAAACTGTTTTTT | CSATLHEKLFF
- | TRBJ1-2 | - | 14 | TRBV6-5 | TGTGCCAGCAGGGGCGACAGGTTAACTAATGGCTACACCTTC | CASRGDRLTNGYTF
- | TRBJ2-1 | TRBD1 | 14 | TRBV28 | TGTGCCAGCAGGCTTGGAGGGACAGGGGGTGAGCAGTTCTTC | CASRLGGTGGEQFF
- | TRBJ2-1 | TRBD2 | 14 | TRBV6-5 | TGTGCCAGCCTCAAGGGACTAGCGTCGGATGAGCAGTTCTTC | CASLKGLASDEQFF
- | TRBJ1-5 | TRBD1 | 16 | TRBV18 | TGTGCCAGCTCACTAAGACAGGGAGAACGGGGCCAGCCCCAGCATTTT | CASSLRQGERGQPQHF